This T cell receptor (beta chain) was captured in a study of OX40 agonist ivuxolimab in advanced cancers. About the research overall: The patients received ivuxolimab by intravenous route every 2 weeks at 0.01 to 10 mg/kg. Averaging 60 years in age, with a range of roughly 20 to 80, the cohort was more than 75% male.

Autoimmune disease history or systemic immunosuppression led to patients being barred. Findings and limits, study-wide: In general, CD8+ T cells held more expanded clones than CD4+ did, on average.

Some clones are missing from TCRdb's copy, which holds only in-frame ones; the method was immunoSEQ multiplex PCR. The repertoire holds 80,000 or so clones, with about 90% as singletons. CDR3 length: 14 residues. V lost 5 bases, J lost 8 bases, and 9 bases stayed unmatched. CDR1 is SGDLS, CDR2 YYNGEE, per germline. As concerns this clone: The antigen is unknown.

The input for sequencing was CD4+ or CD8+ T cells sorted from blood, taken in a trial of the OX40 agonist ivuxolimab. This sequence was found in an adult with an advanced solid tumor such as melanoma, head and neck, liver or kidney cancer. This chain joins TRBV9 and TRBJ1-4, with 7 positions matching TRBD1. The CDR3 here is CASSGGTGEEKLFF. DNA for the CDR3: TGTGCCAGCAGTGGTGGCACAGGGGAAGAAAAACTGTTTTTT.